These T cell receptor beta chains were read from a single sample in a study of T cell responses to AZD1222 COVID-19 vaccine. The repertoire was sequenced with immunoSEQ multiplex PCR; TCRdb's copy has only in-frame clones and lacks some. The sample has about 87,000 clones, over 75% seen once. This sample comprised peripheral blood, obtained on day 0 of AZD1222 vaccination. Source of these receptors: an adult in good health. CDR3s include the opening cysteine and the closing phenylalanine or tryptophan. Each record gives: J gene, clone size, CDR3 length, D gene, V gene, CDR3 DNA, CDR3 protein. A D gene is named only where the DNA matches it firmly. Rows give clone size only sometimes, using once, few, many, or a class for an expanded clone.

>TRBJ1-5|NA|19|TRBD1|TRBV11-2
TGTGCCAGCAGCCAAATTGACAGGGAAGATCCTTGCAGCAATCAGCCCCAGCATTTT
CASSQIDREDPCSNQPQHF
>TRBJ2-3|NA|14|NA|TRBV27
TGTGCCAGCAGGCGTCAAGGGGTGGCAGATACGCAGTATTTT
CASRRQGVADTQYF
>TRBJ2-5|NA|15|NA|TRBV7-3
TGTGCCAGCAGCTTGACCGGGACTCGGCAAGAGACCCAGTACTTC
CASSLTGTRQETQYF
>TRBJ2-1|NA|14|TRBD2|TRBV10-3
TGTGCCATCAGTGACGGGAGGGCGGGGAATGAGCAGTTCTTC
CAISDGRAGNEQFF
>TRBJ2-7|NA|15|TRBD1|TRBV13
TGTGCCAGCAGCGCGGACAGGGGGTCTCCCTACGAGCAGTACTTC
CASSADRGSPYEQYF
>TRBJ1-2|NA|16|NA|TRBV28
TGTGCCAGCAGTTCCATGACAGAGCGGGATAACTATGGCTACACCTTC
CASSSMTERDNYGYTF
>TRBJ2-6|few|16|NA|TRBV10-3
TGTGCCACACAGGGTGCTATTCTCTCTGGGGCCAACGTCCTGACTTTC
CATQGAILSGANVLTF
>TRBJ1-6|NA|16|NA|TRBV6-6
TGTGCCAGCAGGGATAAACAGGGCCCATATAATTCACCCCTCCACTTT
CASRDKQGPYNSPLHF
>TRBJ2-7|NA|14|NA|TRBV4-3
TGCGCCAGCAGCCAAGAAAGCGGACTCTACGAGCAGTACTTC
CASSQESGLYEQYF
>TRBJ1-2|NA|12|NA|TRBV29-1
TGCAGCGTTGAGGGGGCTGAGTATGGCTACACCTTC
CSVEGAEYGYTF
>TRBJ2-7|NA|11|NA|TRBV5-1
TGCGCCAGCAGCACCTCCTACGAGCAGTACTTC
CASSTSYEQYF
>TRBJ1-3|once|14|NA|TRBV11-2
TGTGCCAGCAGCTTAGATTGGGGCGGAAACACCATATATTTT
CASSLDWGGNTIYF
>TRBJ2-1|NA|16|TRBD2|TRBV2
TGTGCCAGCAAACGGCCTGCGAGCGGGAGTACTAATGAGCAGTTCTTC
CASKRPASGSTNEQFF
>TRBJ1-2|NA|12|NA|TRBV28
TGTGCCAGCAGTTTACAGGGGTATGGCTACACCTTC
CASSLQGYGYTF
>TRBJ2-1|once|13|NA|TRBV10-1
TGCGCCAGCAGTGAAGGGCGGGATAATGAGCAGTTCTTC
CASSEGRDNEQFF
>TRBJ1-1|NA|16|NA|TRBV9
TGTGCCAGCACAGGGACACCTCCCGGGGTGAACACTGAAGCTTTCTTT
CASTGTPPGVNTEAFF
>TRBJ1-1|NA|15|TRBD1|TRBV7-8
TGTGCCAGCAGCTTCGACCGGGACAGGGTCTCTGAAGCTTTCTTT
CASSFDRDRVSEAFF
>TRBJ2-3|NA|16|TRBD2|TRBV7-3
TGTGCCAGCAGCTCAGGACTAGCGGGAAACACAGATACGCAGTATTTT
CASSSGLAGNTDTQYF
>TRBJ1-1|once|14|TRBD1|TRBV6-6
TGTGCCAGCAGTTCTCTCCGGGACAGCCTTCTAGCTTTCTTT
CASSSLRDSLLAFF
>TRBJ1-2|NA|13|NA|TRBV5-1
TGCGCCAGCAGCTTTGGGGGGGACTATGGCTACACCTTC
CASSFGGDYGYTF
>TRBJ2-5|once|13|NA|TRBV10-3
TGTGCCATCAGTGAGAACAGGCAAGAGACCCAGTACTTC
CAISENRQETQYF
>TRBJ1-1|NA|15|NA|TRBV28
TGTGCCAGCAGTGGACCGGGACGGGGGGACACTGAAGCTTTCTTT
CASSGPGRGDTEAFF
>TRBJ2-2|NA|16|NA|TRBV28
TGTGCCAGCAGTTTCCCAGGGCAGGGGAAAGCCGGGGAGCTGTTTTTT
CASSFPGQGKAGELFF
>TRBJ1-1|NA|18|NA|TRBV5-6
TGTGCCAGCAGCTTCTTTGGCCAGCGCCATTGGTTCAACACTGAAGCTTTCTTT
CASSFFGQRHWFNTEAFF
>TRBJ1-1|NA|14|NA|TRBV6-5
TGTGCCAGCAGAGAGACAGGATTTTACACTGAAGCTTTCTTT
CASRETGFYTEAFF
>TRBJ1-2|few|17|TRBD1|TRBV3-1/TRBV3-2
TGTGCCAGCAGCCAAGCCCCGGGACAGGGCGACCACTATGGCTACACCTTC
CASSQAPGQGDHYGYTF
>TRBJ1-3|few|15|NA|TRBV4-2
TGTGCCAGCAGCCAAGGTCTTGGGGCGGAAAACACCATATATTTT
CASSQGLGAENTIYF
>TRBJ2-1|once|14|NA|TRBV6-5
TGTGCCAGCAGGAACAGGGGGGGTAAGAATGAGCAGTTCTTC
CASRNRGGKNEQFF
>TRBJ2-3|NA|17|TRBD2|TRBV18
TGTGCCAGCTCACCGGGACTAGCGGGAGTGAGCACAGATACGCAGTATTTT
CASSPGLAGVSTDTQYF
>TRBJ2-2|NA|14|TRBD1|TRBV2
TGTGCCAGCACCAGGGGGTCCTACACCGGGGAGCTGTTTTTT
CASTRGSYTGELFF
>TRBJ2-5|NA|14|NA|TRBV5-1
TGCGCCAGCAGCTTGGCGGGAGTTGGAGAGACCCAGTACTTC
CASSLAGVGETQYF
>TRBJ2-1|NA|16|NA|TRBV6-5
TGTGCCAGCAGTTACTCGACGTGGTTTTCCTACAATGAGCAGTTCTTC
CASSYSTWFSYNEQFF
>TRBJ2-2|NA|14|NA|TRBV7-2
TGTGCCAGCAGCTTAGGCCGGGAGTACGGGGAGCTGTTTTTT
CASSLGREYGELFF
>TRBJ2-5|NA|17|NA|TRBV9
TGTGCCAGCAGCCCAAAGCTGTGGCCTAGCGCAAGAGAGACCCAGTACTTC
CASSPKLWPSARETQYF
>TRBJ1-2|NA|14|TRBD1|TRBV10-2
TGCGCCAGCAGCCCTGGACAGGGAGTAGGAGGCTACACCTTC
CASSPGQGVGGYTF
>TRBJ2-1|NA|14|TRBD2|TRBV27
TGTGCCAGCGGATCGGGAGGGCCATACAATGAGCAGTTCTTC
CASGSGGPYNEQFF
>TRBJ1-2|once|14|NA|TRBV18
TGTGCCAGCTCACATGAACTGGGAAACGCTGGCTACACCTTC
CASSHELGNAGYTF
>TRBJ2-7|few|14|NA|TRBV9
TGTGCCAGCAGCGTAAGCGCAAGCTCCTACGAGCAGTACTTC
CASSVSASSYEQYF
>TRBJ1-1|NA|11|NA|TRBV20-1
TGCAGTGCCCCATTCGGGGGAGAAGCTTTCTTT
CSAPFGGEAFF
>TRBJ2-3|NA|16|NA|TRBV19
TGTGCCAGTAACGACGCGGGGGCGAGTTTGACAGATACGCAGTATTTT
CASNDAGASLTDTQYF
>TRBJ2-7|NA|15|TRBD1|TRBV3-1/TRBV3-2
TGTGCCAGCAGCCATGGAGGGACAGGGTCCTACGAGCAGTACTTC
CASSHGGTGSYEQYF